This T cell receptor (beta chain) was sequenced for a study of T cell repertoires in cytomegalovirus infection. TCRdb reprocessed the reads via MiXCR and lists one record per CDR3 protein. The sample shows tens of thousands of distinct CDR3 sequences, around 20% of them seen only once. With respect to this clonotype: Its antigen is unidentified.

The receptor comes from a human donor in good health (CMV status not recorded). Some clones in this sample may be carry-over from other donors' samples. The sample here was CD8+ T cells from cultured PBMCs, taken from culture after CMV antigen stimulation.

The CDR3 region is CASSFGSGGAGYEQYF. In nucleotides, the CDR3 is TGTGCCAGCAGTTTTGGTAGCGGGGGGGCCGGTTACGAGCAGTACTTC. The chain employs TRBV12-3 or TRBV12-4 and TRBJ2-7; TRBD2 aligns across 11 bases. The J segment lost 4 bases and the V segment lost 3 bases, leaving 8 bases of the junction unmatched. There are 16 residues in the CDR3.